The 17 T cell receptor beta chains listed next were all sequenced from one sample in a study of shared T cell receptors in the human thymus. This table comes from immunoSEQ multiplex PCR, and its TCRdb copy is limited to in-frame clones, with some not included. The sample lists 600,000 to 900,000 clones, approximately 83% seen once, with over 0.008% in the top ten. The sample was also linked to a second study, of human thymus T cells.

The source material was thymocytes. Receptor source: a girl less than two years old with a congenital heart defect.

This chain connects TRBV25-1 to TRBJ1-6; perhaps TRBD1 as D (5 bases). Germline V gene sequence: CDR1 MGHDK, CDR2 SYGVNS. The germline V and J ends were trimmed by 6 bases and 0 bases, with 9 bases remaining between them. This CDR3 has 15 residues. The CDR3 is CASSKDSSYNSPLHF. Here the CDR3 DNA reads TGTGCCAGCAGCAAAGACAGCTCCTATAATTCACCCCTCCACTTT.

This clone was detected once. The chain couples TRBV11-2 to TRBJ2-1, with a weak D call TRBD2 (5 bases). The germline gives CDR1 SGHAT, CDR2 FQNNGV. The CDR3 spans 15 residues. V lost 4 bases, J lost 0 bases, and 10 bases lay in between. The CDR3 protein is CASSSAVFSYNEQFF. The CDR3 DNA sequence: TGTGCCAGCAGCTCAGCGGTATTCTCCTACAATGAGCAGTTCTTC.

This rearrangement joins TRBV14 to TRBJ2-7; 7 bases are shared with TRBD1. V trimming: 6 bases; J trimming: 3 bases; junction bases outside the gene matches: 5. This CDR3 is 13 amino acids long. Germline-derived CDR1 and CDR2 are SGHDN and FVKESK. The CDR3: CASRGGDRYEQYF. The DNA for the CDR3 is TGTGCCAGCAGAGGGGGCGATCGCTACGAGCAGTACTTC.

V gene TRBV6-5 combines with J gene TRBJ1-2; TRBD1 matches 8 bases. Germline V CDR1 and CDR2: MNHEY, SVGAGI. This CDR3 is built from 14 residues. With 2 bases clipped from V and 8 bases from J, the junction kept 7 bases outside the gene matches. CDR3 nucleotides: TGTGCCAGCAGTTACCTGGACAGGGCATGCGGCTACACCTTC. It specifies CASSYLDRACGYTF.

V usage is TRBV21-1 and J usage is TRBJ1-1. TRBV21-1 constitutes a pseudogene. This CDR3 is built from 12 residues. The CDR3 nucleotides are TGTGCCAGCAGCAAATCGGGCACTGAAGCTTTCTTT. Translating gives CASSKSGTEAFF.

The rearrangement links TRBV4-1 to TRBJ2-6; 8 bases are shared with TRBD1. CDR1 is MGHRA, CDR2 YSYEKL, per germline. V was clipped by 2 bases and J by 0 bases; unmatched bases: 6. The CDR3 is 18 amino acids. CDR3 amino acids: CASSQLGQERSGANVLTF. The CDR3 DNA follows: TGCGCCAGCAGCCAACTGGGACAGGAGCGCTCTGGGGCCAACGTCCTGACTTTC.

J is TRBJ2-7 and V is TRBV5-1, with D tentatively TRBD1 (5 bases). The CDR3 runs 15 residues. V was cut by 4 bases and J by 5 bases, with 19 bases left in between. Germline loops: CDR1 SGHRS, CDR2 YFSETQ. The CDR3 protein is CASSLPAGSVDEQYF. The CDR3, as DNA: TGCGCCAGCAGCCTCCCGGCAGGGTCGGTGGACGAGCAGTACTTC. Full variable domain (outside the CDR3, taken from reference TRBV5-1 and TRBJ2-7): KAGVTQTPRYLIKTRGQQVTLSCSPISGHRSVSWYQQTPGQGLQFLFEYFSETQRNKGNFPGRFSGRQFSNSRSEMNVSTLELGDSALYLCASSLPAGSVDEQYFGPGTRLTVT.

The chain has TRBV2 and TRBJ1-4; no clear D gene. CDR1 is SNHLY, CDR2 FYNNEI, per germline. This CDR3 comprises 14 residues. Trimming stripped 7 bases from V and 8 bases from J, with 17 bases between. The CDR3 sequence: CASTPGGGREKLFF. The CDR3 DNA follows: TGTGCCAGCACCCCAGGAGGAGGGCGCGAAAAACTGTTTTTT. The full variable domain, rest sourced from reference TRBV2 and TRBJ1-4, is EPEVTQTPSHQVTQMGQEVILRCVPISNHLYFYWYRQILGQKVEFLVSFYNNEISEKSEIFDDQFSVERPDGSNFTLKIRSTKLEDSAMYFCASTPGGGREKLFFGSGTQLSVL.

The gene calls are TRBV29-1 and TRBJ1-2, with 7 bases that match TRBD1. V dropped 0 bases and J dropped 7; count of bases not matched to a gene: 11. Looked up from germline, CDR1 is SQVTM and CDR2 is ANQGSEA. The CDR3 has 15 residues. The CDR3 nucleotides read TGCAGCGTTGAAGAAACCGGGGACAGAACTAGTGGCTACACCTTC. It specifies CSVEETGDRTSGYTF.

This clone was found a few times. The chain employs TRBV14 and TRBJ1-2; 10 bases line up with TRBD1. V was clipped by 4 bases and J by 5 bases; unmatched bases: 10. The V gene's germline CDR1 is SGHDN and CDR2 FVKESK. The CDR3 totals 16 residues. The CDR3 DNA reads TGTGCCAGCAGCCGAAATCCGGGACAGGGGATATATGGCTACACCTTC. Protein product: CASSRNPGQGIYGYTF.

This chain joins TRBV2 and TRBJ1-2; D is undetermined. Germline values: CDR1 SNHLY, CDR2 FYNNEI. This CDR3 is 10 amino acids long. V shed 8 bases and J shed 7 bases, with 8 bases lying between them. CDR3 sequence: CASSSRGYTF. In DNA, the CDR3 is TGTGCCAGCTCTAGCCGTGGCTACACCTTC.

The chain carries TRBV19 and TRBJ1-3; the D is unclear. The germline CDR1 and CDR2 sequences are LNHDA and SQIVND (reference sequence). The length of the CDR3 is 13 residues. Trimming removed 1 base from V and 10 bases from J, with 11 bases in between. The CDR3 nucleotides read TGTGCCAGTAGTATAGGGGATCGGGAAACCATATATTTT. It specifies CASSIGDRETIYF.

This chain joins TRBV6-1 and TRBJ1-2; TRBD1 matches 8 bases. Germline values: CDR1 MNHNS, CDR2 SASEGT. The CDR3 has 18 residues. Trimming at V came to 3 bases and at J to 5 bases, leaving 17 bases not matched to a gene. This CDR3 reads CASSETNETGQGGYGYTF. The CDR3 region has the DNA TGTGCCAGCAGTGAGACGAACGAGACCGGACAGGGTGGTTATGGCTACACCTTC.

V is TRBV4-1 and J is TRBJ2-2; tentatively, D is TRBD1 (6 bases). Between the trimmed V and J ends, which lost 4 bases and 6 bases, there was a span of 15 bases. From germline, CDR1 is MGHRA and CDR2 YSYEKL. The CDR3 loop spans 15 amino acids. Here the CDR3 reads CASSPRTDPAGELFF. CDR3 nucleotides: TGCGCCAGCAGCCCCCGGACAGATCCCGCCGGGGAGCTGTTTTTT.

The chain recombines TRBV30 with TRBJ2-7, with D possibly being TRBD2 (7 bases). The germline gives CDR1 GTSNPN, CDR2 SVGIG (reference sequence). This CDR3 has 17 residues. Trimming removed 0 bases from V and 6 bases from J, with 24 bases in between. The CDR3 protein is CAWSVGGAAPPFPEQYF. In DNA, the CDR3 is TGTGCCTGGAGTGTAGGGGGGGCAGCTCCACCCTTCCCCGAGCAGTACTTC. Looking up the rest from reference TRBV30 and TRBJ2-7 gives the full variable domain: SQTIHQWPATLVQPVGSPLSLECTVEGTSNPNLYWYRQAAGRGLQLLFYSVGIGQISSEVPQNLSASRPQDRQFILSSKKLLLSDSGFYLCAWSVGGAAPPFPEQYFGPGTRLTVT.

The rearrangement joins TRBV11-2 to TRBJ1-5; tentatively, D is TRBD1 (6 bases). The CDR3 runs 18 residues. Germline-derived CDR1 and CDR2 are SGHAT and FQNNGV. The ends were cut back, 5 bases at V and 4 bases at J, with 24 bases in the middle. The CDR3 loop reads CASSIRGGQTIRNQPQHF. The CDR3, as DNA: TGTGCCAGCAGCATTAGAGGCGGACAGACGATAAGGAATCAGCCCCAGCATTTT.

The chain joins TRBV6-5 to TRBJ1-2; 7 bases match TRBD1. Germline CDR1 is MNHEY and CDR2 is SVGAGI. This CDR3 comprises 14 residues. The V segment lost 8 bases and the J segment 4 bases; nucleotides outside the gene matches: 10. CDR3 sequence (DNA): TGTGCCAGCCCGCCTCACCGGGACAGCTATGGCTACACCTTC. This gives the protein CASPPHRDSYGYTF.